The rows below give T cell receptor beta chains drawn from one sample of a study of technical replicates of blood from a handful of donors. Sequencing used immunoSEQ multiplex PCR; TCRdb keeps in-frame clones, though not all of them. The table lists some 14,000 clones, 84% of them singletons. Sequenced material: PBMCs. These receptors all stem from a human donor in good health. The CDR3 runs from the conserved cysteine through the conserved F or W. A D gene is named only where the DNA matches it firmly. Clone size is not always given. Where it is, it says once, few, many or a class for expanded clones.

CDR3: CASSPGLAGTRGRETQYF
DNA: TGCGCCAGCAGCCCGGGACTAGCGGGAACGAGGGGGCGGGAGACCCAGTACTTC
size: .
J: TRBJ2-5
D: TRBD2
V: TRBV5-1

CDR3: CASSVPRGDTQYF
DNA: TGTGCCAGCAGTGTCCCCAGGGGGGATACGCAGTATTTT
size: .
J: TRBJ2-3
D: TRBD1
V: TRBV28

CDR3: CASSPEGGAAAFF
DNA: TGCGCCAGCAGCCCGGAAGGGGGGGCCGCGGCTTTCTTT
size: .
J: TRBJ1-1
D: .
V: TRBV5-1

CDR3: CASSWTQGGSYEQYF
DNA: TGTGCCAGCAGTTGGACCCAGGGAGGCTCCTACGAGCAGTACTTC
size: .
J: TRBJ2-7
D: .
V: TRBV6-1

CDR3: CASSLATGTSGPYEQYF
DNA: TGTGCCAGCAGCTTAGCAACCGGGACTAGCGGACCCTACGAGCAGTACTTC
size: once
J: TRBJ2-7
D: TRBD2
V: TRBV5-5

CDR3: CASSRQGRTEAFF
DNA: TGTGCCAGCAGCCGACAGGGGCGCACTGAAGCTTTCTTT
size: .
J: TRBJ1-1
D: TRBD1
V: TRBV5-8

CDR3: CASSFSATSGNSDTQYF
DNA: TGCGCCAGCAGCTTCAGCGCGACTAGCGGGAATTCAGATACGCAGTATTTT
size: .
J: TRBJ2-3
D: TRBD2
V: TRBV5-1

CDR3: CASRRDSTSYEQYF
DNA: TGTGCCAGTAGACGTGACAGTACCTCCTACGAGCAGTACTTC
size: .
J: TRBJ2-7
D: .
V: TRBV19

CDR3: CASSPTSDRGIEAFF
DNA: TGTGCCAGCAGTCCCACTTCCGACAGGGGGATCGAAGCTTTCTTT
size: .
J: TRBJ1-1
D: TRBD1
V: TRBV28

CDR3: CASSMGDRKADTQYF
DNA: TGTGCCAGTAGTATGGGAGACAGGAAGGCAGATACGCAGTATTTT
size: .
J: TRBJ2-3
D: .
V: TRBV19

CDR3: CASRWRGAYEQYF
DNA: TGTGCCAGCAGGTGGCGGGGGGCCTACGAGCAGTACTTC
size: .
J: TRBJ2-7
D: TRBD2
V: TRBV5-8

CDR3: CASSIDGGGISNQPQHF
DNA: TGTGCCAGTAGTATAGATGGGGGGGGAATTAGCAATCAGCCCCAGCATTTT
size: .
J: TRBJ1-5
D: .
V: TRBV19

CDR3: CASSREIEQFF
DNA: TGTGCCAGCAGTCGGGAGATTGAGCAGTTCTTC
size: .
J: TRBJ2-1
D: .
V: TRBV28

CDR3: CASSHSGTQYF
DNA: TGTGCCAGCAGTCACTCGGGGACCCAGTACTTC
size: .
J: TRBJ2-5
D: .
V: TRBV27

CDR3: CASRYSGSSYEQYF
DNA: TGTGCCAGCAGATATAGCGGGAGTAGTTACGAGCAGTACTTC
size: .
J: TRBJ2-7
D: TRBD2
V: TRBV28

CDR3: CASSQDNPRLAGPTGELFF
DNA: TGTGCCAGCAGCCAAGATAACCCCCGGCTAGCGGGGCCCACCGGGGAGCTGTTTTTT
size: .
J: TRBJ2-2
D: TRBD2
V: TRBV14

CDR3: CASSLLASSYNEQFF
DNA: TGTGCCAGCAGCCTACTAGCGAGCTCCTACAATGAGCAGTTCTTC
size: .
J: TRBJ2-1
D: TRBD2
V: TRBV7-2

CDR3: CASSRGLYYNEQFF
DNA: TGTGCCAGCAGTCGGGGACTTTACTACAATGAGCAGTTCTTC
size: .
J: TRBJ2-1
D: .
V: TRBV6-4

CDR3: CASSSHYSDTQYF
DNA: TGTGCCAGCAGCTCCCACTATTCAGATACGCAGTATTTT
size: few
J: TRBJ2-3
D: .
V: TRBV7-3

CDR3: CASSLVASGSWSDTQYF
DNA: TGTGCCAGCAGCTTGGTGGCTAGCGGGAGTTGGTCAGATACGCAGTATTTT
size: .
J: TRBJ2-3
D: TRBD2
V: TRBV5-6

CDR3: CAIRQGNTGELFF
DNA: TGTGCCATCAGACAGGGGAACACCGGGGAGCTGTTTTTT
size: .
J: TRBJ2-2
D: TRBD1
V: TRBV28

CDR3: CASSLGTGDTDTQYF
DNA: TGTGCCAGCAGCTTAGGGACAGGGGATACAGATACGCAGTATTTT
size: once
J: TRBJ2-3
D: TRBD1
V: TRBV7-9

CDR3: CASRTTSGYEQYF
DNA: TGTGCCAGCAGGACGACTAGCGGATACGAGCAGTACTTC
size: .
J: TRBJ2-7
D: TRBD2
V: TRBV28

CDR3: CASSLTSPLAGVVDEQFF
DNA: TGTGCCAGCAGCTTAACCTCGCCTCTAGCGGGAGTGGTCGATGAGCAGTTCTTC
size: few
J: TRBJ2-1
D: TRBD2
V: TRBV7-8

CDR3: CASSLVAGGSEKLFF
DNA: TGTGCCAGCAGCTTAGTAGCAGGGGGCAGTGAAAAACTGTTTTTT
size: .
J: TRBJ1-4
D: TRBD1
V: TRBV7-9

CDR3: CAWVTRTSGSGAPGELFF
DNA: TGTGCCTGGGTCACCCGGACTAGCGGGAGTGGGGCACCCGGGGAGCTGTTTTTT
size: .
J: TRBJ2-2
D: TRBD2
V: TRBV30

CDR3: CASSPPWKGTEAFF
DNA: TGTGCCAGCAGCCCCCCCTGGAAGGGGACTGAAGCTTTCTTT
size: .
J: TRBJ1-1
D: .
V: TRBV7-9

CDR3: CASSQEYPLAGVFGELFF
DNA: TGTGCCAGCAGCCAAGAATATCCCCTAGCGGGAGTTTTCGGGGAGCTGTTTTTT
size: .
J: TRBJ2-2
D: TRBD2
V: TRBV4-2

CDR3: CASSPSPGNYEQYF
DNA: TGTGCCAGCAGCCCCTCCCCAGGGAACTACGAGCAGTACTTC
size: .
J: TRBJ2-7
D: .
V: TRBV27

CDR3: CASSRDRVDEKLFF
DNA: TGTGCCAGTAGTAGAGACAGGGTGGACGAAAAACTGTTTTTT
size: .
J: TRBJ1-4
D: TRBD1
V: TRBV19

CDR3: CASSIERDGPYEQYF
DNA: TGTGCCAGTAGTATAGAGCGGGACGGACCCTACGAGCAGTACTTC
size: .
J: TRBJ2-7
D: .
V: TRBV19

CDR3: CAWSVRDRVNQPQHF
DNA: TGTGCCTGGAGTGTACGAGACAGGGTCAATCAGCCCCAGCATTTT
size: .
J: TRBJ1-5
D: TRBD1
V: TRBV30

CDR3: CASSSTSGGSTDTQYF
DNA: TGTGCCAGCAGCTCAACTAGCGGGGGGAGCACAGATACGCAGTATTTT
size: .
J: TRBJ2-3
D: TRBD2
V: TRBV5-5

CDR3: CASSLQGTNEKLFF
DNA: TGTGCCAGCAGTTTACAGGGAACTAATGAAAAACTGTTTTTT
size: few
J: TRBJ1-4
D: .
V: TRBV27

CDR3: CAWSPDSWTGELFF
DNA: TGTGCCTGGAGTCCAGATAGCTGGACCGGGGAGCTGTTTTTT
size: .
J: TRBJ2-2
D: .
V: TRBV30

CDR3: CASSLLSGGGATQYF
DNA: TGCGCCAGCAGCTTGTTGTCGGGCGGGGGGGCGACCCAGTACTTC
size: .
J: TRBJ2-5
D: TRBD2
V: TRBV5-1

CDR3: CASSKRDSYSNQPQHF
DNA: TGTGCCAGTAGCAAAAGGGACAGCTATAGCAATCAGCCCCAGCATTTT
size: once
J: TRBJ1-5
D: TRBD1
V: TRBV19

CDR3: CASSFGSSDYNEQFF
DNA: TGCGCCAGCAGCTTTGGTAGCTCAGACTACAATGAGCAGTTCTTC
size: .
J: TRBJ2-1
D: .
V: TRBV5-1

CDR3: CASSYWDSLNTGELFF
DNA: TGTGCCAGCAGCTATTGGGACAGCTTGAACACCGGGGAGCTGTTTTTT
size: .
J: TRBJ2-2
D: TRBD1
V: TRBV7-2

CDR3: CASSKYEKLFF
DNA: TGTGCCAGCAGCAAATATGAAAAACTGTTTTTT
size: few
J: TRBJ1-4
D: .
V: TRBV6-6

CDR3: CASSLRQTYEQYF
DNA: TGTGCCAGCAGTTTACGACAGACCTACGAGCAGTACTTC
size: .
J: TRBJ2-7
D: .
V: TRBV28

CDR3: CAWRKRQGSSTDTQYF
DNA: TGTGCCTGGAGAAAACGACAGGGGTCAAGCACAGATACGCAGTATTTT
size: .
J: TRBJ2-3
D: TRBD1
V: TRBV30

CDR3: CASSDRDFSYEQYF
DNA: TGTGCCAGTAGTGACAGAGACTTCTCCTACGAGCAGTACTTC
size: .
J: TRBJ2-7
D: .
V: TRBV19

CDR3: CASSLSQGAINQPQHF
DNA: TGTGCCAGCAGCTTGTCTCAGGGGGCGATTAACCAGCCCCAGCATTTT
size: .
J: TRBJ1-5
D: TRBD1
V: TRBV5-8

CDR3: CAISPQGQHRETPYEQYF
DNA: TGTGCCATCAGCCCTCAGGGTCAACACCGGGAGACTCCCTACGAGCAGTACTTC
size: .
J: TRBJ2-7
D: .
V: TRBV10-3

CDR3: CASSPDRAGYTF
DNA: TGCGCCAGCAGCCCCGACAGGGCGGGCTACACCTTC
size: once
J: TRBJ1-2
D: TRBD1
V: TRBV5-1

CDR3: CASSYSGGYGYTF
DNA: TGTGCCAGCAGTTACTCAGGGGGCTATGGCTACACCTTC
size: .
J: TRBJ1-2
D: .
V: TRBV6-5

CDR3: CASSVAGYNEQFF
DNA: TGTGCCAGCAGCGTAGCCGGGTACAATGAGCAGTTCTTC
size: .
J: TRBJ2-1
D: .
V: TRBV9

CDR3: CSVDSSGANVLTF
DNA: TGCAGCGTTGACTCCTCTGGGGCCAACGTCCTGACTTTC
size: .
J: TRBJ2-6
D: .
V: TRBV29-1